This TCR beta chain comes out of a study of blood T cell repertoires in COVID-19. Trimming took 3 bases from V and 4 from J, leaving 2 bases between them. The CDR3 is 12 residues long. CDR1 and CDR2 from the germline V gene are SGDLS and YYNGEE. This clone has only one observation. Data came from immunoSEQ multiplex PCR; TCRdb stores just in-frame clones and leaves some out. The table has 290,000 or so clones, around 80% seen once. The receptor was isolated from a man aged 35-49 years who had been exposed to COVID-19. Sequencing used PBMCs or T cells enriched from blood (not recorded which). The V gene is TRBV9, the J gene TRBJ2-6, with unresolved D. CDR3 nucleotide sequence: TGTGCCAGCAGCGCGGGGGCCAACGTCCTGACTTTC. Translated, it gives CASSAGANVLTF.